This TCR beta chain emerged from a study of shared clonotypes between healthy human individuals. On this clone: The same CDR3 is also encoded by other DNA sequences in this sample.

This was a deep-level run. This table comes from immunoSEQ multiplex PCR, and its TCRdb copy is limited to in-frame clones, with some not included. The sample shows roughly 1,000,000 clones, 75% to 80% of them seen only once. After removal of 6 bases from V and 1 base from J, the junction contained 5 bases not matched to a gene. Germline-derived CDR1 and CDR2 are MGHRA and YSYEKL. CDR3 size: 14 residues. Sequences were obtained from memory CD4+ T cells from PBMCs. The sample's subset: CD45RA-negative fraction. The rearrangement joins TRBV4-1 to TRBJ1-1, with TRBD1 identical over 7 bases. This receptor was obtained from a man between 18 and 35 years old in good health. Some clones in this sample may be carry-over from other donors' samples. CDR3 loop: CASRLRGGNTEAFF. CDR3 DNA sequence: TGCGCCAGCAGACTCAGGGGGGGGAACACTGAAGCTTTCTTT.